This TCR beta chain was recovered during a study of T cell responses to AZD1222 COVID-19 vaccine. The method was immunoSEQ multiplex PCR; TCRdb's version includes in-frame clones alone and lacks a portion of them. The sample records 130,000 to 150,000 clones, 70% to 90% being singletons. A note on this clone: Its antigen is unidentified.

Study outcomes and limitations: Repertoire sampling occurred only after the peak T cell response.

Per the germline V gene, CDR1 is SNHLY and CDR2 is FYNNEI. V dropped 4 bases and J dropped 6 bases, with 12 bases sitting between them. The CDR3 has 13 amino acids. The sequencing here drew on peripheral blood, taken on day 0 of AZD1222 vaccination. V usage is TRBV2 and J usage is TRBJ2-5; no firm D call. The origin of this receptor is an adult in good health. This CDR3 reads CASSVGQVKTQYF. CDR3 DNA sequence: TGTGCCAGCAGTGTAGGGCAGGTAAAGACCCAGTACTTC. The complete variable domain, with remaining parts taken from reference TRBV2 and TRBJ2-5, reads EPEVTQTPSHQVTQMGQEVILRCVPISNHLYFYWYRQILGQKVEFLVSFYNNEISEKSEIFDDQFSVERPDGSNFTLKIRSTKLEDSAMYFCASSVGQVKTQYFGPGTRLLVL.